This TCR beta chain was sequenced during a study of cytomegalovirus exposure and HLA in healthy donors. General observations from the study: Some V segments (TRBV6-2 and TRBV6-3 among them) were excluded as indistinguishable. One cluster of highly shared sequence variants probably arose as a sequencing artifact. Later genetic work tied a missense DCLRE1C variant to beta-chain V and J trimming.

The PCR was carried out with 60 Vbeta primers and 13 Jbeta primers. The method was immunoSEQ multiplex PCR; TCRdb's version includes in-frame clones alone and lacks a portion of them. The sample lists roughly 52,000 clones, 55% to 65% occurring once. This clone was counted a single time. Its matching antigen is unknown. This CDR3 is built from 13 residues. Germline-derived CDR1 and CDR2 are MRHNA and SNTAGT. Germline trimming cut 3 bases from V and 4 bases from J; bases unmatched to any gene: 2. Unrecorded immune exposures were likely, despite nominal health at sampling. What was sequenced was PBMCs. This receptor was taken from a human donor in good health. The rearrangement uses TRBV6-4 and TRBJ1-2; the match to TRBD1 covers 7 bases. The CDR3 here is CASSETGFYGYTF. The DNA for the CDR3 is TGTGCCAGCAGTGAGACAGGGTTCTATGGCTACACCTTC.